This entry lists 27 T cell receptor beta chains sequenced from one sample in a study of spatial heterogeneity in lung cancer. Time point given: blood at routine non-recurrence follow-up after resection. Material for sequencing was whole RNA from tumor, nontumor lung or frozen PBMC, left unsorted. MiXCR was run by TCRdb on the 5' RACE reads, yielding one entry per CDR3 protein. The table has roughly 120,000 distinct CDR3 sequences, less than 15% seen once. The starting material was PBMCs, obtained at follow-up. Every receptor here comes from a male donor with early-stage non-small cell lung cancer.

V usage is TRBV18 and J usage is TRBJ1-1; tentatively, D is TRBD1 (5 bases). The V and J ends lost 2 bases and 2 bases respectively, with 12 bases between them. This CDR3 region has 15 residues. CDR1 is KGHSH and CDR2 is LQKENI in the germline V gene. CDR3 residues: CASSPEGHSNTEAFF. In nucleotides, the CDR3 is TGTGCCAGCTCACCAGAAGGACACTCTAACACTGAAGCTTTCTTT.

This clonotype was found many times. The V call is TRBV10-3, the J call TRBJ2-7, with a possible D match to TRBD1 (6 bases). Germline V gene data show CDR1 as ENHRY and CDR2 as SYGVKD. The CDR3 spans 15 residues. Between the trimmed V and J ends, which lost 2 bases and 4 bases, there was a span of 15 bases. Here the CDR3 reads CAISEPGRGQYEQYF. DNA for the CDR3: TGTGCCATCAGTGAGCCGGGACGGGGACAATACGAGCAGTACTTC.

V gene TRBV6-6 combines with J gene TRBJ2-7; the match to TRBD1 covers 10 bases. The CDR3 covers 14 residues. V shed 6 bases and J 6 bases; nucleotides not matched to a gene: 8. Germline loops: CDR1 MNHNY, CDR2 SVGAGI (reference sequence). CDR3 sequence: CASSRDRGGGEQYF. CDR3 nucleotides: TGTGCCAGCAGCCGGGACAGGGGAGGCGGCGAGCAGTACTTC.

This clonotype turned up a few times. The chain uses TRBV12-3 or TRBV12-4 and TRBJ2-3, with D perhaps matching TRBD2 (5 bases). Trimming removed 5 bases at V and 6 bases at J, with 15 bases between. The CDR3 runs 14 residues. In DNA form, the CDR3 reads TGTGCCAGCAGTGGAGGCTGGATCCAGGATACGCAGTATTTT. It codes for CASSGGWIQDTQYF.

CDR3 residues: CSARGGGGVAKNIQYF. In DNA form, the CDR3 reads TGCAGTGCTAGAGGCGGCGGGGGAGTAGCCAAAAACATTCAGTACTTC. V gene TRBV20-1 combines with J gene TRBJ2-4; TRBD2 aligns across 7 bases. CDR1 is DFQATT, CDR2 SNEGSKA, per germline (reference sequence). The CDR3 runs 16 residues. V lost 1 base and J lost 0; bases outside the gene matches: 6.

A few counts support this clonotype. The rearrangement uses TRBV19 and TRBJ2-7; D may be TRBD1 or TRBD2 (5 bases each). V was trimmed by 1 base and J by 2 bases, leaving 15 bases between them. Germline lookup yields CDR1 LNHDA and CDR2 SQIVND (reference sequence). The CDR3 is made up of 16 amino acids. CDR3 DNA sequence: TGTGCCAGTAGTATAGGGGGGACGGACCATCCCTACGAGCAGTACTTC. Protein sequence: CASSIGGTDHPYEQYF.

About this clonotype: The junction departs from germline at one end; a sequencing error may be responsible. The CDR3 is CTSSPGGYRGNEAFF. CDR3 sequence (DNA): TGTACCAGCAGCCCAGGGGGGTACAGGGGAAATGAAGCTTTCTTT. V is TRBV12-3 or TRBV12-4 and J is TRBJ1-1; 7 nucleotides match TRBD1. There are 15 residues in the CDR3.

There are a few counts of this clonotype. This sequence joins TRBV12-3 or TRBV12-4 and TRBJ1-3; D is ambiguous. The V and J ends lost 6 bases and 2 bases respectively, with 20 bases between them. This CDR3 has 17 residues. For the CDR3, the DNA is TGTGCCAGCAGCTATCAAACTTTCGAAGTGGCTGGAAACACCATATATTTT. This gives the protein CASSYQTFEVAGNTIYF.

In its sample, this clonotype was seen a few times. The chain links TRBV10-3 to TRBJ1-1; possibly TRBD1 for D (5 bases). This CDR3 is 13 amino acids long. The ends were cut back, 5 bases at V and 2 bases at J, with 9 bases in the middle. Germline-derived CDR1 and CDR2 are ENHRY and SYGVKD. The CDR3 loop is CAISLGGNTEAFF. CDR3 DNA sequence: TGTGCCATCAGTTTGGGGGGAAACACTGAAGCTTTCTTT.

In its sample, this clonotype was seen a few times. The chain employs TRBV10-3 and TRBJ2-1; TRBD1 matches 7 bases. Trimming removed 3 bases from V and 8 bases from J; junction bases left unmatched: 10. Looked up from germline, CDR1 is ENHRY and CDR2 is SYGVKD. This CDR3 contains 15 residues. Here the CDR3 reads CAISESQGSFYEQFF. CDR3 sequence (DNA): TGTGCCATCAGTGAATCACAGGGGTCATTTTATGAGCAGTTCTTC.

Many counts were recorded for this clonotype. The genes are TRBV15 and TRBJ1-4; 9 nucleotides align to TRBD1. Germline CDR1 is LNHNV and CDR2 is YYDKDF (reference sequence). Trimming cost V 0 bases and J 8 bases; bases outside gene matches: 10. The CDR3 contains 17 residues. In DNA, the CDR3 is TGTGCCACCAGCAGAGATCCTCCGGACAGGGGAGGGGAAAAACTGTTTTTT. It yields the protein CATSRDPPDRGGEKLFF.

The chain recombines TRBV28 with TRBJ1-1, with 7 positions matching TRBD1. J gave up 4 bases and V 6 bases, and 11 bases lay outside the gene matches. CDR1 and CDR2 (germline): MDHEN, SYDVKM. The CDR3 contains 15 residues. The CDR3 spells CASRLFRDSATEAFF. DNA for the CDR3: TGTGCCAGCAGGCTCTTCCGGGACAGCGCCACTGAAGCTTTCTTT. Full variable domain (rest looked up from reference TRBV28 and TRBJ1-1): DVKVTQSSRYLVKRTGEKVFLECVQDMDHENMFWYRQDPGLGLRLIYFSYDVKMKEKGDIPEGYSVSREKKERFSLILESASTNQTSMYLCASRLFRDSATEAFFGQGTRLTVV.

This clonotype was picked up many times. The V and J genes are TRBV11-2 and TRBJ1-6; TRBD1 is a possible D gene (5 bases). There are 16 residues in the CDR3. Germline V CDR1 and CDR2: SGHAT, FQNNGV. V lost 5 bases to trimming and J lost 0 bases, with 11 bases between them. The CDR3 loop is CASSPPGGSYNSPLHF. For the CDR3, the DNA is TGTGCCAGCAGCCCCCCGGGGGGCTCCTATAATTCACCCCTCCACTTT.

This clonotype was recorded a few times. The CDR3 loop is CASSQSAGARPNEKLFF. The DNA of the CDR3 is TGTGCCAGCAGCCAGTCCGCCGGAGCAAGACCAAATGAAAAACTGTTTTTT. The chain has TRBV11-3 and TRBJ1-4; no clear D. The CDR3 covers 17 residues. Germline lookup yields CDR1 SGHNT and CDR2 YENEEA. V shed 5 bases and J shed 5 bases, with 21 bases lying between them.

The chain uses TRBV7-9 and TRBJ1-1; 11 bases line up with TRBD1. The germline V gene encodes CDR1 SEHNR and CDR2 FQNEAQ (reference sequence). The ends lost 5 bases at V and 5 bases at J; junction bases unmatched: 13. The CDR3 consists of 17 residues. CDR3 region: CASSPRDRGRGRTEAFF. CDR3 nucleotides: TGTGCCAGCAGCCCCCGGGACAGGGGGAGAGGAAGAACTGAAGCTTTCTTT.

This clonotype has ten or more counts. The chain is built from TRBV5-1 and TRBJ2-1, with 8 bases that match TRBD1. With 7 bases clipped from V and 9 bases from J, the junction kept 12 bases outside the gene matches. The length of the CDR3 is 14 residues. CDR1 is SGHRS, CDR2 YFSETQ, per germline. The CDR3 region has the DNA TGCGCCAGCTCCCAGGGGGCCCCCGGGGGTGAGCAGTTCTTC. It codes for CASSQGAPGGEQFF.

The chain recombines TRBV4-1 with TRBJ1-2; D remains ambiguous. Trimming took off 0 bases at V and 4 bases at J, with 12 bases between the two ends. Germline values: CDR1 MGHRA, CDR2 YSYEKL. CDR3 length: 15 amino acids. The CDR3 region is CASSQETPVGYGYTF. In nucleotides, the CDR3 is TGCGCCAGCAGCCAAGAAACACCCGTCGGCTATGGCTACACCTTC.

A word on this clonotype: This could be a read error, since a much larger clone is one nucleotide away. The conserved closing phenylalanine or tryptophan is absent in this CDR3, likely reflecting a read error. J is TRBJ1-1 and V is TRBV5-1; no clear D. The CDR3 loop spans 17 amino acids. Germline loops: CDR1 SGHRS, CDR2 YFSETQ. The germline V and J ends were trimmed by 0 bases and 0 bases, with 15 bases remaining between them. CDR3 residues: CASSLAGVGNMNTEAFY. The CDR3 coding sequence is TGCGCCAGCAGCTTGGCCGGGGTTGGAAACATGAACACTGAAGCTTTCTAT.

This clonotype turned up a few times. CDR3 amino acids: CATSRVSGPYEQYF. CDR3 DNA sequence: TGTGCCACCAGCAGAGTTAGCGGGCCCTACGAGCAGTACTTC. The V and J genes are TRBV15 and TRBJ2-7, with 7 bases lining up with TRBD2. V lost 1 base, J lost 2 bases, and 2 bases stayed unmatched. The length of the CDR3 is 14 residues. The V gene's germline CDR1 is LNHNV and CDR2 YYDKDF (reference sequence).

This clonotype was found a few times. This rearrangement joins TRBV6-5 to TRBJ2-2, with D possibly TRBD1 on 6 matching bases. In germline, CDR1 is MNHEY, CDR2 SVGAGI. V was shortened by 7 bases and J by 6 bases, with 18 bases between the two germline ends. The CDR3 loop spans 15 amino acids. The CDR3 DNA is TGTGCCAGCAAGACGGGACAAACCATCGCCGGGGAGCTGTTTTTT. It is translated as CASKTGQTIAGELFF.

The chain combines TRBV4-2 with TRBJ2-7; 9 bases line up with TRBD2. The CDR3 spans 15 residues. The V and J ends lost 0 bases and 3 bases, in that order; junction bases with no gene match: 3. In germline, CDR1 is LGHNA, CDR2 YNFKEQ. The CDR3 reads CASSQERAGGYEQYF. The CDR3 DNA is TGTGCCAGCAGCCAAGAACGAGCGGGGGGCTACGAGCAGTACTTC.

This clonotype was detected ten times or more. The rearrangement joins TRBV5-4 to TRBJ2-1; D ambiguous. V shed 4 bases and J shed 3 bases, with 14 bases lying between them. The CDR3 is 15 residues long. In germline, CDR1 is SGHNT, CDR2 YYREEE (reference sequence). In nucleotides, the CDR3 is TGTGCCAGCAGCGCATCCGGGTCCTTCTACAATGAGCAGTTCTTC. This codes for CASSASGSFYNEQFF.

This clonotype was seen a few times. The gene calls are TRBV5-4 and TRBJ2-1; D remains unclear. Trimming pared 4 bases from V and 7 bases from J, leaving 12 bases between. CDR3 length: 13 residues. CDR1 and CDR2 (germline): SGHNT, YYREEE (reference sequence). Here the CDR3 reads CASSLVGQNEQFF. The CDR3 DNA is TGTGCCAGCAGCCTGGTAGGGCAGAATGAGCAGTTCTTC.

This clonotype was found many times. The CDR3 DNA follows: TGTGCCAGCAGCGTAGGCCCAAGGGCCAAAAGTGGCAAAAACATTCAGTACTTC. Its translation: CASSVGPRAKSGKNIQYF. The chain has TRBV7-9 and TRBJ2-4; D gene uncertain. V lost 5 bases, J lost 3 bases, and 23 bases lay in between. Germline-derived CDR1 and CDR2 are SEHNR and FQNEAQ (reference sequence). CDR3 size: 18 residues.

This clonotype was detected only once. V gene TRBV5-1 combines with J gene TRBJ2-3; unclear D gene. The germline gives CDR1 SGHRS, CDR2 YFSETQ. The germline V and J ends were trimmed by 0 bases and 2 bases, with 13 bases remaining between them. The CDR3 has 16 residues. As DNA, the CDR3 is TGCGCCAGCAGCTTGGCCCTCGAGAGATCCACAGATACGCAGTATTTT. This translates into CASSLALERSTDTQYF.

The rearrangement links TRBV6-5 to TRBJ1-4; D might be TRBD1 (6 bases). The V gene's germline CDR1 is MNHEY and CDR2 SVGAGI. This CDR3 spans 14 amino acids. The V end lost 0 bases, the J end lost 8 bases, and 10 bases lay between the germline ends. The CDR3 coding sequence is TGTGCCAGCAGTTACTCGGAGGGGGGCGAAAAACTGTTTTTT. It translates to CASSYSEGGEKLFF.

This chain joins TRBV5-5 and TRBJ2-7, with D uncertain. The CDR3 contains 12 residues. V was cut by 3 bases and J by 7 bases, with 11 bases left in between. Per germline, CDR1 SGHKS and CDR2 YYEKEE (reference sequence). CDR3 protein: CASSSNLLEQYF. The CDR3 coding sequence is TGTGCCAGCAGCTCCAATCTTTTAGAGCAGTACTTC.